A single T cell receptor beta chain is shown here with its context. Its antigen is currently unknown. The study ran its PCR with 60 Vbeta and 13 Jbeta primers. Sequencing was performed with immunoSEQ multiplex PCR; in TCRdb, only in-frame clones are kept and a portion is missing. The data hold around 130,000 clones, with approximately 80% observed a single time. The V end lost 6 bases, the J end lost 2 bases, and 14 bases lay between the germline ends. Germline V CDR1 and CDR2: SGDLS, YYNGEE. CDR3 length equals 14 residues. These data belong to a study of cytomegalovirus exposure and HLA in healthy donors. The wider study: The early release's HLA-typed donors yielded roughly 85 million unique TCRs.

Study outcomes and limitations: Accounts indicate the classifier identified cytomegalovirus status with strong specificity and sensitivity. The authors later found most CMV-associated TCR beta chains appeared HLA-restricted.

Source material: PBMCs. The sequence came from a woman in her late teens or twenties in good health and CMV-seronegative. The rearrangement links TRBV9 to TRBJ2-5; possibly TRBD1 for D (6 bases). The CDR3 nucleotides read TGTGCCAGCACCCTCGGGACAACACAAGAGACCCAGTACTTC. This codes for CASTLGTTQETQYF.